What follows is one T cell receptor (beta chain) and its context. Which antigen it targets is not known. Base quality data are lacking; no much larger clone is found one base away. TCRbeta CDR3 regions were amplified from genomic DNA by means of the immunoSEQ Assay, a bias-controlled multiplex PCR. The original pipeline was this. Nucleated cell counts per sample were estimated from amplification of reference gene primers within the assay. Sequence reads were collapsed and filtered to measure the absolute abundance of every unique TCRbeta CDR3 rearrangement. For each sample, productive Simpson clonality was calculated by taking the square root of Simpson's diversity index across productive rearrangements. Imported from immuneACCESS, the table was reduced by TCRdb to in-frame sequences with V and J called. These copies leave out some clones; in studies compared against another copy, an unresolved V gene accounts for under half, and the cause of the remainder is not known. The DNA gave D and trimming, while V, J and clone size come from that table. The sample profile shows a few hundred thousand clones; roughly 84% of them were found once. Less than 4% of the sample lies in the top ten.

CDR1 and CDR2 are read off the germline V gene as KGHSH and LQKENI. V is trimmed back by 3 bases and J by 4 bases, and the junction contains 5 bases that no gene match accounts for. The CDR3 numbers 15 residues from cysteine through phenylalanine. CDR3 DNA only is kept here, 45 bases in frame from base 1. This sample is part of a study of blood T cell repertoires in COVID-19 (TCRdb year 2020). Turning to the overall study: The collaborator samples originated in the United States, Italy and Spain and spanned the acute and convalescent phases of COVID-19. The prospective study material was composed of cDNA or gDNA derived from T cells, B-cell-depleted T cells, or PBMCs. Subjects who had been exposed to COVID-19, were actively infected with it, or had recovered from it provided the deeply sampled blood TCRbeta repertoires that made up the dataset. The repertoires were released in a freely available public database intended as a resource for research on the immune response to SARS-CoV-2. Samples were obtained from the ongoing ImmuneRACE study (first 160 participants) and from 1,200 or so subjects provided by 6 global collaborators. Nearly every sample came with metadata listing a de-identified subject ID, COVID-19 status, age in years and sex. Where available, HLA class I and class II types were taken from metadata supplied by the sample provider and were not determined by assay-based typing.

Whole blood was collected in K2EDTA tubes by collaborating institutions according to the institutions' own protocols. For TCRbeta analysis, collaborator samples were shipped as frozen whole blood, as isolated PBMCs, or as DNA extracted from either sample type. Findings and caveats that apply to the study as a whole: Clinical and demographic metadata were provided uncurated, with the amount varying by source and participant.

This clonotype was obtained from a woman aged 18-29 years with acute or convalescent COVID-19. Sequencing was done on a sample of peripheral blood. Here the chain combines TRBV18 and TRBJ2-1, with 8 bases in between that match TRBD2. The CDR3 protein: CASSPGLVLYNEQFF. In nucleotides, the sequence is TGTGCCAGCTCACCGGGACTAGTTTTGTACAATGAGCAGTTCTTC.